The clone carrying this T cell receptor beta chain was detected only once. These data belong to a study of control samples from healthy donors and cancer patients. Germline CDR1 SGHTA, CDR2 FQGNSA. This CDR3 has 12 residues. Trimming pared 7 bases from V and 5 bases from J, leaving 11 bases between. Produced via immunoSEQ multiplex PCR; TCRdb's table is partial and in-frame only. The sample contains 99,000 or so clones, roughly 85% of which appear only once. The V call is TRBV7-2, the J call TRBJ1-2, with D unclear. The sequence was collected from a woman aged 50 to 60 in good health. Sequenced material: blood. DNA of the CDR3: TGTGCCAGCACCCAGTATTGGTATGGCTACACCTTC. Its protein product is CASTQYWYGYTF.